What follows is one T cell receptor beta chain and its context. Antigen unknown. This record belongs to a study of spatial heterogeneity in lung cancer. For the study at large: Detection consistently captured more beta-chain sequences than alpha-chain sequences. On average, each unique TCR and UMI combination appeared more than ten times in raw reads.

In the library, each TCR cDNA molecule bore its own unique molecular identifier. TCRdb analysed the 5' RACE reads with MiXCR anew, one entry per CDR3 protein. The data show 65,000 to 85,000 distinct CDR3 sequences, approximately 20% seen once. This CDR3 has 15 amino acids. Trimming took 1 base from V and 2 from J, leaving 11 bases between them. The V gene's germline CDR1 is LGHDT and CDR2 YNNKEL (reference sequence). Regarding the study as a whole: Ubiquitous expanded tumor TCRs showed up in blood more at resection than follow-up.

Specified time point: sample taken at primary tumor resection. No cell sorting; template was whole RNA from tumor, lung tissue or PBMC. This clonotype was sampled from a male donor with early-stage non-small cell lung cancer. The chain joins TRBV3-1 to TRBJ1-1; TRBD1 might be the D (5 bases). The sample in question was PBMCs, obtained at surgery. The CDR3 reads CASSQGGRDNTEAFF. CDR3 sequence (DNA): TGTGCCAGCAGCCAAGGCGGCAGGGATAACACTGAAGCTTTCTTT.